The 19 T cell receptor beta chains below come from one sample, sequenced in a study of blood T cell repertoires in COVID-19. The data were produced by immunoSEQ multiplex PCR, yet TCRdb's version contains in-frame clones alone and is incomplete. The sample lists roughly 100,000 clones; roughly 80% were seen once. The sample taken for sequencing was peripheral blood. The receptor source for this set is an elderly woman with acute or convalescent COVID-19.

V usage is TRBV2 and J usage is TRBJ1-3; D call uncertain. From germline, CDR1 is SNHLY and CDR2 FYNNEI. The CDR3 is 14 residues long. Deletions cut 6 bases from V and 0 bases from J, with 9 bases between. The DNA of the CDR3 is TGTGCCAGCAGAGTGACAAGCTCTGGAAACACCATATATTTT. Translation: CASRVTSSGNTIYF.

The chain uses TRBV2 and TRBJ2-7, with D possibly being TRBD2 (6 bases). Looked up from germline, CDR1 is SNHLY and CDR2 is FYNNEI. The CDR3 has 14 amino acids. Trimming removed 6 bases at V and 7 bases at J, with 19 bases between. In nucleotides, the CDR3 is TGTGCCAGCAGCGGAGGGGTCCCGACGGGGGAGCAGTACTTC. This encodes CASSGGVPTGEQYF.

CDR3 residues: CASSWTGYGGTQYF. In nucleotides, the CDR3 is TGTGCCAGCAGTTGGACAGGCTACGGGGGTACGCAGTATTTT. The chain recombines TRBV5-4 with TRBJ2-3; tentatively, D is TRBD1 (7 bases). V shed 5 bases and J shed 8 bases, with 18 bases lying between them. The germline V gene has CDR1 SGHNT and CDR2 YYREEE (reference sequence). The CDR3 loop spans 14 amino acids.

The chain employs TRBV6-4 and TRBJ1-2, with D unclear. With 6 bases removed from V and 8 bases from J, the gap between germline ends came to 16 bases. Germline-derived CDR1 and CDR2 are MRHNA and SNTAGT. The CDR3 totals 13 residues. CDR3 amino acids: CASRADLRGGYTF. CDR3 bases: TGTGCCAGCAGAGCGGACCTACGAGGGGGCTACACCTTC.

Details on this clone: The same CDR3 is also encoded by other DNA sequences in this sample. V and J are TRBV4-3 and TRBJ1-1; D is undetermined. CDR3 size: 13 residues. CDR1 and CDR2 (germline): LGHNA, YSLEER. V lost 1 base to trimming and J lost 1 base, with 4 bases between them. CDR3 protein: CASSQAGNTEAFF. DNA of the CDR3: TGCGCCAGCAGCCAAGCCGGGAACACTGAAGCTTTCTTT.

As regards this clone: Mismatch with germline at one junction end may stem from a read error. The chain carries TRBV2 and TRBJ1-4; a possible D gene is TRBD1 (5 bases). The germline V gene encodes CDR1 SNHLY and CDR2 FYNNEI. This CDR3 is 12 amino acids long. CDR3 sequence reads: CASSPTRGGSGF. The DNA of the CDR3 is TGTGCCAGCAGTCCGACAAGGGGAGGGTCGGGGTTT.

In this sample, this clone turned up once. The genes are TRBV9 and TRBJ2-1; possibly TRBD2 for D (6 bases). The V end lost 4 bases, the J end lost 2 bases, and 13 bases lay between the germline ends. Germline CDR1 is SGDLS and CDR2 is YYNGEE. CDR3 size: 15 residues. The CDR3 nucleotides read TGTGCCAGCAGCCCCGTTGGGACTGCCTACAATGAGCAGTTCTTC. Residues: CASSPVGTAYNEQFF.

The CDR3 sequence is CASSPDSTGELFF. Written as DNA, the CDR3 is TGTGCCAGCAGCCCGGACTCCACCGGGGAGCTGTTTTTT. The genes are TRBV7-2 and TRBJ2-2; TRBD2 is a possible D gene (5 bases). CDR1 and CDR2 (germline): SGHTA, FQGNSA. This CDR3 contains 13 residues. V lost 5 bases and J 4 bases, leaving 8 bases between the germline ends. Variable domain in full (rest from reference TRBV7-2 and TRBJ2-2): GAGVSQSPSNKVTEKGKDVELRCDPISGHTALYWYRQSLGQGLEFLIYFQGNSAPDKSGLPSDRFSAERTGGSVSTLTIQRTQQEDSAVYLCASSPDSTGELFFGEGSRLTVL.

The chain links TRBV20-1 to TRBJ2-6; weak D call: TRBD2 (5 bases). Trimming shortened V by 1 base and J by 11 bases, and 6 bases separated the two germline ends. The CDR3 extends over 11 amino acids. Germline CDR1 reads DFQATT; CDR2 reads SNEGSKA (reference sequence). CDR3 sequence: CSARVAHVLTF. In DNA form, the CDR3 reads TGCAGTGCTAGAGTAGCGCACGTCCTGACTTTC.

The V and J genes are TRBV2 and TRBJ1-3; D might be TRBD1 (5 bases). Deletions cut 0 bases from V and 9 bases from J, with 12 bases between. There are 14 residues in the CDR3. Looked up from germline, CDR1 is SNHLY and CDR2 is FYNNEI. CDR3 bases: TGTGCCAGCAGTGAAGCGCGGGGGATTAGCACCATATATTTT. Translating gives CASSEARGISTIYF. The complete variable domain, with remaining parts taken from reference TRBV2 and TRBJ1-3, reads EPEVTQTPSHQVTQMGQEVILRCVPISNHLYFYWYRQILGQKVEFLVSFYNNEISEKSEIFDDQFSVERPDGSNFTLKIRSTKLEDSAMYFCASSEARGISTIYFGEGSWLTVV.

This clone appeared a single time. This chain links TRBV4-1 with TRBJ1-1, with D maybe TRBD1 (6 bases). The ends were cut back, 0 bases at V and 4 bases at J, with 12 bases in the middle. The CDR3 contains 15 residues. Germline values: CDR1 MGHRA, CDR2 YSYEKL. The CDR3 DNA follows: TGCGCCAGCAGCCAAGATGCCAGGGGATCCACTGAAGCTTTCTTT. Protein sequence: CASSQDARGSTEAFF.

The rearrangement uses TRBV29-1 and TRBJ2-1; tentatively, D is TRBD1 (5 bases). V dropped 8 bases and J dropped 10 bases, with 18 bases sitting between them. Per the germline V gene, CDR1 is SQVTM and CDR2 is ANQGSEA. There are 12 residues in the CDR3. CDR3 sequence reads: CSWGSVFSEQFF. CDR3 nucleotide sequence: TGCAGCTGGGGCTCGGTCTTTAGCGAGCAGTTCTTC.

A few counts support this clone. The J gene is TRBJ2-7, the V gene TRBV4-1; 11 bases are a match to TRBD2. The J segment lost 4 bases and the V segment lost 1 base, leaving 3 bases of the junction unmatched. The length of the CDR3 is 15 residues. Germline V lookup: CDR1 MGHRA, CDR2 YSYEKL. CDR3 residues: CASSQVTSGMYEQYF. The CDR3 DNA follows: TGCGCCAGCAGCCAAGTGACTAGCGGGATGTACGAGCAGTACTTC.

This clone was picked up a small number of times. The V call is TRBV19, the J call TRBJ2-6, with D perhaps TRBD1 (5 bases). The germline CDR1 and CDR2 sequences are LNHDA and SQIVND (reference sequence). V shed 9 bases and J shed 0 bases, with 15 bases lying between them. This CDR3 has 16 residues. DNA of the CDR3: TGTGCCAGCGAAGGACATTTTACCTCTGGGGCCAACGTCCTGACTTTC. This encodes CASEGHFTSGANVLTF.

This chain links TRBV11-3 with TRBJ2-1; TRBD2 matches at 13 bases. The germline V gene has CDR1 SGHNT and CDR2 YENEEA. V was clipped by 1 base and J by 6 bases; unmatched bases: 3. The CDR3 covers 16 residues. CDR3 sequence (DNA): TGTGCCAGCAGCTTAGCCGGGACTAGCGGGACCAATGAGCAGTTCTTC. Protein product: CASSLAGTSGTNEQFF.

The CDR3 DNA sequence: TGTGCCAGCCGGACCTGCTCGGGGGACGAAGCGCAGTATTTT. It is translated as CASRTCSGDEAQYF. This chain uses TRBV28 with TRBJ2-3, with D perhaps matching TRBD2 (6 bases). The CDR3 loop spans 14 amino acids. V gave up 8 bases and J gave up 10 bases, with 22 bases separating them. CDR1 is MDHEN, CDR2 SYDVKM, per germline.

This rearrangement joins TRBV4-1 to TRBJ1-5; no definite D call. The CDR3 loop spans 15 amino acids. Germline V lookup: CDR1 MGHRA, CDR2 YSYEKL. V dropped 0 bases and J dropped 7 bases, with 13 bases sitting between them. The CDR3 region is CASSQDAGRGQPQHF. CDR3 sequence (DNA): TGCGCCAGCAGCCAAGATGCAGGCCGGGGACAGCCCCAGCATTTT.

This clone was observed a few times. This sequence joins TRBV11-3 and TRBJ1-4; D ambiguous. Trimming stripped 2 bases from V and 8 bases from J, with 9 bases between. The CDR3 is 13 residues long. The germline V gene has CDR1 SGHNT and CDR2 YENEEA. The CDR3 DNA sequence: TGTGCCAGCAGCTTACATGCGGGGGAAAAACTGTTTTTT. It yields the protein CASSLHAGEKLFF.

This chain uses TRBV9 with TRBJ2-1; D is undetermined. V lost 0 bases and J 1 base, leaving 11 bases between the germline ends. The CDR3 has 16 amino acids. Looked up from germline, CDR1 is SGDLS and CDR2 is YYNGEE. The CDR3 sequence: CASSVGADESYNEQFF. For the CDR3, the DNA is TGTGCCAGCAGCGTAGGGGCCGATGAATCCTACAATGAGCAGTTCTTC.